This T cell receptor (beta chain) was obtained from a study of CD8+CD57+ T cells in acquired aplastic anemia. Across the whole study: Isolated CD4+ and CD8+ cells, once sorted, yielded DNA averaging about 3.1 ug. Whole-study findings and limits: Significant differences in CD8+ Simpson's diversity were not observed between patients and controls. Overlap between patients and controls comprised almost 30 CD8+ CDR3 sequences.

CDR1 SNHLY and CDR2 FYNNEI come from the germline V gene. V shed 2 bases and J shed 4 bases, with 5 bases lying between them. The CDR3 is 13 residues long. Genomic DNA served as template for TCR beta VDJ and CDR3 profiling. TCRdb called the reads again in MiXCR, with one record for every CDR3 protein. The sample lists 310,000 or so distinct CDR3 sequences, approximately 60% occurring once. In this sample, this clonotype turned up many times. The antigen is not known. Before being chosen for sequencing, patients had shown CD8+CD57+ cell expansion by flow cytometry. The cohort consisted entirely of patients having severe acquired aplastic anemia.

This sequence originates from a human donor with aplastic anemia. Source material: sorted CD4+, CD8+, or CD8+CD57+ T cells (not recorded which) from PBMCs. This chain links TRBV2 with TRBJ2-2; D gene ambiguous. The CDR3 DNA reads as TGTGCCAGCAGTGAAATAGTCACCGGGGAGCTGTTTTTT. Encoded protein: CASSEIVTGELFF.